What follows are 7 T cell receptor beta chains derived from one specimen sequenced in a study of blood T cell repertoires in COVID-19 (dated by TCRdb to 2019 to 2021). Receptor amplification or capture employed the immunoSEQ multiplex PCR assay. TCRdb carries this immuneACCESS record with in-frame sequences only. Its versions omit some clonotypes, under half of them owing to an unresolved V gene in the studies checked, with the rest unexplained. This sample has some 180,000 clones in its table, and 75% to 80% of those were observed once. Roughly 8.6% of the sample comes from the top ten. Input material: peripheral blood. These receptors all stem from a woman in her forties or fifties with active or convalescent COVID-19.

V usage is TRBV7-3 and J usage is TRBJ2-1, with 12 bases identical to TRBD2. V gave up 6 bases and J gave up 6 bases; unmatched junction bases: 6. The germline V gene has CDR1 SGHTA and CDR2 FQGTGA. This CDR3 region has 15 residues. CDR3 protein: CASSSPSGRANEQFF. The CDR3 DNA reads as TGTGCCAGCAGTTCACCTAGCGGGAGGGCCAATGAGCAGTTCTTC.

The chain uses TRBV28 and TRBJ1-1, with D perhaps TRBD1 (6 bases). Germline-derived CDR1 and CDR2 are MDHEN and SYDVKM. V lost 10 bases, J lost 0 bases, and 15 bases lay in between. The length of the CDR3 is 14 residues. The CDR3 protein is CATQGPGLNTEAFF. DNA for the CDR3: TGTGCCACCCAGGGGCCAGGGTTGAACACTGAAGCTTTCTTT. Full variable domain (rest looked up from reference TRBV28 and TRBJ1-1): DVKVTQSSRYLVKRTGEKVFLECVQDMDHENMFWYRQDPGLGLRLIYFSYDVKMKEKGDIPEGYSVSREKKERFSLILESASTNQTSMYLCATQGPGLNTEAFFGQGTRLTVV.

The chain couples TRBV13 to TRBJ2-3; 7 bases map to TRBD1. V shed 0 bases and J 4 bases; nucleotides not matched to a gene: 7. The CDR3 spans 16 residues. CDR1 and CDR2 from the germline V gene are PRHDT and FYEKMQ (reference sequence). For the CDR3, the DNA is TGTGCCAGCAGCTTAGGGACAGGGTCGATCGCAGATACGCAGTATTTT. Its protein product is CASSLGTGSIADTQYF. The full variable domain, in which reference TRBV13 and TRBJ2-3 provide the parts outside the CDR3, is AAGVIQSPRHLIKEKRETATLKCYPIPRHDTVYWYQQGPGQDPQFLISFYEKMQSDKGSIPDRFSAQQFSDYHSELNMSSLELGDSALYFCASSLGTGSIADTQYFGPGTRLTVL.

This clone was recorded at least ten times. The chain is built from TRBV4-2 and TRBJ2-7; D might be TRBD2 (5 bases). V was pared by 1 base and J by 0 bases, with 10 bases between. The germline CDR1 and CDR2 sequences are LGHNA and YNFKEQ. CDR3 length: 15 amino acids. The CDR3 spells CASSQVPGSSYEQYF. As DNA, the CDR3 is TGTGCCAGCAGCCAAGTCCCGGGGAGCTCCTACGAGCAGTACTTC.

This clone was seen ten or more times. The J gene is TRBJ2-6, the V gene TRBV28; D ambiguous. The V gene lost 10 bases and the J gene lost 0 bases, with 10 bases spanning the gap. The CDR3 length is 14 residues. CDR1 MDHEN and CDR2 SYDVKM come from the germline V gene. CDR3 sequence reads: CATARSSGANVLTF. The CDR3 coding sequence is TGTGCCACCGCACGGAGCTCTGGGGCCAACGTCCTGACTTTC. The entire variable domain, with the rest obtained from reference TRBV28 and TRBJ2-6, is as follows: DVKVTQSSRYLVKRTGEKVFLECVQDMDHENMFWYRQDPGLGLRLIYFSYDVKMKEKGDIPEGYSVSREKKERFSLILESASTNQTSMYLCATARSSGANVLTFGAGSRLTVL.

The chain carries TRBV30 and TRBJ1-6; D remains unclear. The CDR3 totals 13 residues. V was shortened by 0 bases and J by 7 bases, with 7 bases between the two germline ends. The germline V gene has CDR1 GTSNPN and CDR2 SVGIG (reference sequence). CDR3 DNA sequence: TGTGCCTGGAGTGTAGGAGCCAATTCACCCCTCCACTTT. Encoded protein: CAWSVGANSPLHF. The full variable domain, its missing parts supplied by reference TRBV30 and TRBJ1-6, is SQTIHQWPATLVQPVGSPLSLECTVEGTSNPNLYWYRQAAGRGLQLLFYSVGIGQISSEVPQNLSASRPQDRQFILSSKKLLLSDSGFYLCAWSVGANSPLHFGNGTRLTVT.

The chain employs TRBV3-1 (or the pseudogene TRBV3-2) and TRBJ1-2, with 9 nucleotides matching TRBD1. In germline, CDR1 is LGHDT, CDR2 YNNKEL (reference sequence). This CDR3 spans 16 amino acids. J gave up 2 bases and V 5 bases, and 9 bases lay outside the gene matches. CDR3 coding DNA: TGTGCCAGCAGCATCAGGGGACAGGGCTTGAACTATGGCTACACCTTC. Translation: CASSIRGQGLNYGYTF.